This TCR beta chain stems from a study of regulatory T cells in long-lasting Graves disease. The overall study: By definition, persistent Graves' disease involved antithyroid drugs for over 5 years alongside positive TSH receptor antibodies.

This clonotype was counted between two and nine times. Documented time point: persistent/refractory GD, antithyroid drugs over 5 years with positive TRAb. Extracted RNA from PBMCs served as the source of the TCR library. Through Arm-PCR of CDR3 regions and iRepertoire HTBI primers, TCR beta libraries were built. TCRdb re-called the multiplex PCR reads through MiXCR, storing one row per CDR3 protein. Of some 470,000 distinct CDR3 sequences listed, 20% to 25% are singletons. The specimen comprised peripheral blood mononuclear cells (PBMCs), sampled when the disease was refractory, from a patient treated with antithyroid drugs. The TCR comes from a female donor with Graves disease.

The CDR3 is CASSLAGTEVSPLHF. CDR3 coding DNA: TGTGCCAGCAGCTTAGCGGGGACAGAGGTCTCACCCCTCCACTTT. The V gene is TRBV7-9, the J gene TRBJ1-6, with 7 bases aligning to TRBD1. The CDR3 length is 15 residues. With V trimmed by 0 bases and J by 10 bases, 6 bases remained unmatched. In germline, CDR1 is SEHNR, CDR2 FQNEAQ (reference sequence).